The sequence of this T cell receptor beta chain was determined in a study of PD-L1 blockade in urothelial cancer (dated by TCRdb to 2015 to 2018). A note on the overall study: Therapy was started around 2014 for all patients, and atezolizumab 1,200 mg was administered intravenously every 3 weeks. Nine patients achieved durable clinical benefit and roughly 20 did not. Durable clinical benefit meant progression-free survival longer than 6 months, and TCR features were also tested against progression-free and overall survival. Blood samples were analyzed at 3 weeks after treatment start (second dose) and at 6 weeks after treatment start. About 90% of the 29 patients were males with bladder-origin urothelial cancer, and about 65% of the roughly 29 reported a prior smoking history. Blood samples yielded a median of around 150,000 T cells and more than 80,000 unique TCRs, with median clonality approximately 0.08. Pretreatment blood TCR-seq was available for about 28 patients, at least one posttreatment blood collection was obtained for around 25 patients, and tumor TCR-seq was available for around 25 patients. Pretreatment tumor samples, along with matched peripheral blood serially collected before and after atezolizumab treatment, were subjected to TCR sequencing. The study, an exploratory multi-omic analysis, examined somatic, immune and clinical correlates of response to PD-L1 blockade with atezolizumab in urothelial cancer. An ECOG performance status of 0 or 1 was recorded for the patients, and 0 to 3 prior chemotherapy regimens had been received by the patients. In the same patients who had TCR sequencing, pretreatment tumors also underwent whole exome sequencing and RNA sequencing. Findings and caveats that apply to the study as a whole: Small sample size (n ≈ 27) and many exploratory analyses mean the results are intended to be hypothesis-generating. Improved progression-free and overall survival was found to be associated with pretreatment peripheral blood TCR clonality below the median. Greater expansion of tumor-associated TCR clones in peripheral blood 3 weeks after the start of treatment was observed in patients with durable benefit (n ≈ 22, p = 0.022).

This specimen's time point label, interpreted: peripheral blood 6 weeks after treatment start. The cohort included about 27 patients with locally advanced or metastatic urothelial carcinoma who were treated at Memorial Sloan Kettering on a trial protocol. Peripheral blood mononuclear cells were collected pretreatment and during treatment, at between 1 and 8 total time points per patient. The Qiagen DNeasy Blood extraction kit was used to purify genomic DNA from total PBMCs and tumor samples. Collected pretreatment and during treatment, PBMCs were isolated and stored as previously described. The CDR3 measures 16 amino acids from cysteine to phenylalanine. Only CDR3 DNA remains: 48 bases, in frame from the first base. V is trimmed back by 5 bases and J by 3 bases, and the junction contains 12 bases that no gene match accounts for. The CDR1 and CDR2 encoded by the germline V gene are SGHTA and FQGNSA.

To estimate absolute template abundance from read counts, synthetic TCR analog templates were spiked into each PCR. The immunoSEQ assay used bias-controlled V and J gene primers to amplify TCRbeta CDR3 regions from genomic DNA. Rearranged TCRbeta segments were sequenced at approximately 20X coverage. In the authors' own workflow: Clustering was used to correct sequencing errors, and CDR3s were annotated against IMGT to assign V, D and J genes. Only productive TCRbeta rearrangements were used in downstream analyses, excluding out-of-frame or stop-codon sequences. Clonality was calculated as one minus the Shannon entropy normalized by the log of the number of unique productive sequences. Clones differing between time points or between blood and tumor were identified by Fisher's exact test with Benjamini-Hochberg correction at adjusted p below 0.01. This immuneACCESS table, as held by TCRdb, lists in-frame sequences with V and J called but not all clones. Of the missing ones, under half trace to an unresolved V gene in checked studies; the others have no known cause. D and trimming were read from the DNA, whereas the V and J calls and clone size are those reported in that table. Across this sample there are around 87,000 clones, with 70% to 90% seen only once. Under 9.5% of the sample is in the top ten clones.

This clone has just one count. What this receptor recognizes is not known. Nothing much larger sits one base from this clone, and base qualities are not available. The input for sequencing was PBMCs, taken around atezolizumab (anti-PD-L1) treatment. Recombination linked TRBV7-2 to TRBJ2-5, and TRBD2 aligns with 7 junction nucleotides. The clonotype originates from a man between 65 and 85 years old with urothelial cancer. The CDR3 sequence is CASSAGTLGREETQYF. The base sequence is TGTGCCAGCAGCGCCGGAACGTTGGGGAGGGAAGAGACCCAGTACTTC. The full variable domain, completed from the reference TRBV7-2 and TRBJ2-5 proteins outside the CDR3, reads GAGVSQSPSNKVTEKGKDVELRCDPISGHTALYWYRQSLGQGLEFLIYFQGNSAPDKSGLPSDRFSAERTGGSVSTLTIQRTQQEDSAVYLCASSAGTLGREETQYFGPGTRLLVL.